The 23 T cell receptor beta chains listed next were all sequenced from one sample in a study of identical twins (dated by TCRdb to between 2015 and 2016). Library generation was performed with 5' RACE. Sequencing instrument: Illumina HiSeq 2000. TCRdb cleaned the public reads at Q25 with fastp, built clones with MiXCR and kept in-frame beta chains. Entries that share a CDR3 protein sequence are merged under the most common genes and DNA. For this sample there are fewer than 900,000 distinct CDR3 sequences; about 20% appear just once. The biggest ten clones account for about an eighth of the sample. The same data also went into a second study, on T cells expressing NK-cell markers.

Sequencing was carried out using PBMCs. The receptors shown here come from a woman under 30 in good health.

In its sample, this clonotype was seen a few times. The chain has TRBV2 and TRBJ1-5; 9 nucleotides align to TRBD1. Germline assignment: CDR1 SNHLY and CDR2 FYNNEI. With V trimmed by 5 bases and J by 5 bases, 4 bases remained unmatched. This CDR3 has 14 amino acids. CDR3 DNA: TGTGCCAGCAGTATACAGGGGGCGGATCAGCCCCAGCATTTT. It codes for CASSIQGADQPQHF.

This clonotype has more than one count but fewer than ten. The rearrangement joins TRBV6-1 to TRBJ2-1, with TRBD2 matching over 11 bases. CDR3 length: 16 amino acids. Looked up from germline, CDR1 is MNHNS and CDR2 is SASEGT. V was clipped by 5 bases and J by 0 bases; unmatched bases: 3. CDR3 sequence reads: CASSKTSGVSYNEQFF. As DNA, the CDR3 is TGTGCCAGCAGTAAGACTAGCGGGGTCTCCTACAATGAGCAGTTCTTC.

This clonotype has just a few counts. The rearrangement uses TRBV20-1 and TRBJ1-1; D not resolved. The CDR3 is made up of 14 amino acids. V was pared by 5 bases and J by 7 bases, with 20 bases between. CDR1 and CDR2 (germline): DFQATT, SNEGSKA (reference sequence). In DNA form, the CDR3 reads TGCAGTGCTTCTGAATACCTCGGGAAGGGTGAAGCTTTCTTT. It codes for CSASEYLGKGEAFF.

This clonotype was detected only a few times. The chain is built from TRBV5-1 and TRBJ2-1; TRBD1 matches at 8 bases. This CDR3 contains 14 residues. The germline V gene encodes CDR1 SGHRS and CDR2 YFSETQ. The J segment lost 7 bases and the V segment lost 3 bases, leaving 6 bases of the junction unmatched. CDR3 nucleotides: TGCGCCAGCAGCTCTAGGACAGGGTGGAATGAGCAGTTCTTC. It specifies CASSSRTGWNEQFF.

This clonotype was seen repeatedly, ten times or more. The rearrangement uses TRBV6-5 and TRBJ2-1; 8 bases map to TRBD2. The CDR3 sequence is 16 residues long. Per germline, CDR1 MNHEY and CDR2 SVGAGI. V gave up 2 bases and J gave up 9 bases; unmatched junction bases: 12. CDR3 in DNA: TGTGCCAGCAGTTACCGAGAGGTTGTCGGGGGGGCTGAGCAGTTCTTC. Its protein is CASSYREVVGGAEQFF.

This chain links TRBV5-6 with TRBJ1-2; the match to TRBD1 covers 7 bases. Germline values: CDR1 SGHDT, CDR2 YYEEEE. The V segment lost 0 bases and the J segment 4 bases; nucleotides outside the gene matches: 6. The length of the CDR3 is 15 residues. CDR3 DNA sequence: TGTGCCAGCAGCTTGGCAGGGACAGAGACCTATGGCTACACCTTC. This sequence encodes CASSLAGTETYGYTF.

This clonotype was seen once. CDR3 nucleotide sequence: TGCAGCGCCTTGAAAGGGGGCAGGGACATTCAGTACTTC. Its translation: CSALKGGRDIQYF. The rearrangement uses TRBV29-1 and TRBJ2-4, with TRBD1 matching 7 bases. This CDR3 contains 13 residues. Germline trimming cut 7 bases from V and 8 bases from J; bases unmatched to any gene: 11. Germline loops: CDR1 SQVTM, CDR2 ANQGSEA. Combining the CDR3 with reference TRBV29-1 and TRBJ2-4 gives the whole variable domain SAVISQKPSRDICQRGTSLTIQCQVDSQVTMMFWYRQQPGQSLTLIATANQGSEATYESGFVIDKFPISRPNLTFSTLTVSNMSPEDSSIYLCSALKGGRDIQYFGAGTRLSVL.

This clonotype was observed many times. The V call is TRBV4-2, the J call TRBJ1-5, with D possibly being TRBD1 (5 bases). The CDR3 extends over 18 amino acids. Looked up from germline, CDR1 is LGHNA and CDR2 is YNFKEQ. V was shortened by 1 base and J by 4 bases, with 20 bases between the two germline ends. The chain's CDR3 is CASSQAPPIRDGNQPQHF. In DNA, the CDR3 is TGTGCCAGCAGCCAAGCCCCTCCCATCCGGGACGGGAATCAGCCCCAGCATTTT.

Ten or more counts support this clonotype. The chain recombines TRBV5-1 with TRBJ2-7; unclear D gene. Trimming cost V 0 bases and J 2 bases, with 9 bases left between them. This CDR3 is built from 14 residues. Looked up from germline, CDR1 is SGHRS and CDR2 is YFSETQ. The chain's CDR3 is CASSLEGGTYEQYF. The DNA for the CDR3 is TGCGCCAGCAGCTTGGAGGGCGGTACCTACGAGCAGTACTTC.

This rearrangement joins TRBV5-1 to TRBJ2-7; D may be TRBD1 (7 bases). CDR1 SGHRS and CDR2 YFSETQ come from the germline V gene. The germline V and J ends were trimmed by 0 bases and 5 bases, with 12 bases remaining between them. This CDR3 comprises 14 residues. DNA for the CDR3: TGCGCCAGCAGCTTGGTGGGACAGCGGGACGAGCAGTACTTC. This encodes CASSLVGQRDEQYF.

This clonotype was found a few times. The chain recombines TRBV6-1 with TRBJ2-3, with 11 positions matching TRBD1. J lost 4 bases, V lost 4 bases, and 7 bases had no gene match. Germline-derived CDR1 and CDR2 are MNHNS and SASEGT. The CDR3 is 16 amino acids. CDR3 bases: TGTGCCAGCAGTGCCCCGGGACAGGGGGAGCCAGATACGCAGTATTTT. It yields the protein CASSAPGQGEPDTQYF.

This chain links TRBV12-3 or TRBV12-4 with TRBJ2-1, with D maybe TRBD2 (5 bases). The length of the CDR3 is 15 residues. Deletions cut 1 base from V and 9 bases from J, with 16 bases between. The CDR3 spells CASSLGASQDSEQFF. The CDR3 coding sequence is TGTGCCAGCAGTTTAGGAGCTAGCCAAGATAGTGAGCAGTTCTTC.

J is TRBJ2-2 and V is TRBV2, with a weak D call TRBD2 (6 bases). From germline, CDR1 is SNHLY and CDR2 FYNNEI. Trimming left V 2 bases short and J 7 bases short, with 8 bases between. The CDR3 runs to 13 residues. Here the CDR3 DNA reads TGTGCCAGCAGTGAAACAGCGGGCGGGGAGCTGTTTTTT. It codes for CASSETAGGELFF.

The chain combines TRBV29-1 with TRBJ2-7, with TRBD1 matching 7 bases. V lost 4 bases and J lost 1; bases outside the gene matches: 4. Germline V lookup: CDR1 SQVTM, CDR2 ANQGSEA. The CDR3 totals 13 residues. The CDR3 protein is CSVARDRSYEQYF. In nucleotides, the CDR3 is TGCAGCGTTGCTCGGGACAGATCCTACGAGCAGTACTTC.

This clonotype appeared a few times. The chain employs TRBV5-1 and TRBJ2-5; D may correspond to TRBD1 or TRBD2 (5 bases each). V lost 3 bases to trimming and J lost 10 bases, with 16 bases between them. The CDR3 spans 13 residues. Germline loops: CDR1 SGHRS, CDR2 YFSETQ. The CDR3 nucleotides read TGCGCCAGCAGCTCGGGACCCATGGGGAGCCAGTACTTC. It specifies CASSSGPMGSQYF.

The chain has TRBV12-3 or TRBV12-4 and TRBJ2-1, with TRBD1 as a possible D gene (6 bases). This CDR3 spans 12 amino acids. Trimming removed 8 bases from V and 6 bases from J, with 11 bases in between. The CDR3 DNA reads TGTGCCAGCTCGGACAGTTCCAATGAGCAGTTCTTC. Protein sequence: CASSDSSNEQFF.

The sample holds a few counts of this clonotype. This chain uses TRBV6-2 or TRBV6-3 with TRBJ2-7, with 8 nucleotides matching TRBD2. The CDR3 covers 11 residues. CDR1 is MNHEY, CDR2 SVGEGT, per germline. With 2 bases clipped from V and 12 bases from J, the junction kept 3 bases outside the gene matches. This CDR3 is CASSYAAGAYF. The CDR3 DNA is TGTGCCAGCAGTTACGCAGCGGGGGCGTACTTC.

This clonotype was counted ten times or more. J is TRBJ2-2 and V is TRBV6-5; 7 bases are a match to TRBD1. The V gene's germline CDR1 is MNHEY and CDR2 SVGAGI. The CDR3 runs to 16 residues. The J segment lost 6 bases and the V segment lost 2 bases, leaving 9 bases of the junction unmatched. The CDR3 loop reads CASSYNMRRGPGELFF. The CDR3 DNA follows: TGTGCCAGCAGTTACAACATGCGAAGGGGGCCCGGGGAGCTGTTTTTT.

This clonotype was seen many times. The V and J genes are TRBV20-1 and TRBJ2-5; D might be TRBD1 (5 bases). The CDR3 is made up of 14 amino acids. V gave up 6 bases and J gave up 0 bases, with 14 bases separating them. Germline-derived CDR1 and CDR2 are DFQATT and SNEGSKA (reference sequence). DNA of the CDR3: TGCAGTGCCAACGTTGAAGGGGACCAAGAGACCCAGTACTTC. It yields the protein CSANVEGDQETQYF.

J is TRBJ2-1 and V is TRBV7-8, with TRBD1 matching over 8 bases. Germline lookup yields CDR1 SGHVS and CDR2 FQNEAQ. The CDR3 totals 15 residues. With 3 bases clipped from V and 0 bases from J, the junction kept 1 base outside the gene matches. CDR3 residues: CASSFQGASYNEQFF. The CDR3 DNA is TGTGCCAGCAGCTTCCAGGGGGCCTCCTACAATGAGCAGTTCTTC. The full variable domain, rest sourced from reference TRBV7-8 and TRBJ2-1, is GAGVSQSPRYKVAKRGQDVALRCDPISGHVSLFWYQQALGQGPEFLTYFQNEAQLDKSGLPSDRFFAERPEGSVSTLKIQRTQQEDSAVYLCASSFQGASYNEQFFGPGTRLTVL.

The CDR3 DNA is TGTGCCAGCAGTTCTGTCCCGGGATTTGGGACCCAGTACTTC. It is translated as CASSSVPGFGTQYF. This chain joins TRBV12-3 or TRBV12-4 and TRBJ2-5; possibly TRBD2 for D (5 bases). Deletions cut 4 bases from V and 7 bases from J, with 16 bases between. This CDR3 has 14 amino acids.

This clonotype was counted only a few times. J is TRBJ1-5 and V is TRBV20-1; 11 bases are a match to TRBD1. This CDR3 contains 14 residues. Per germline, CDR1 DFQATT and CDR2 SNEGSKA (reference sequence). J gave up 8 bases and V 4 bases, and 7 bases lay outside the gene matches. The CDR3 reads CSANKGQGVKPQHF. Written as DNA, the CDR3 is TGCAGTGCTAACAAGGGACAGGGGGTCAAGCCCCAGCATTTT.

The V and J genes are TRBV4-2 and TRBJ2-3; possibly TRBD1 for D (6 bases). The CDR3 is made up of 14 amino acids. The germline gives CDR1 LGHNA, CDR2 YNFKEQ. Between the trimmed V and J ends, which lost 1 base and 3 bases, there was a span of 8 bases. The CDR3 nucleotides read TGTGCCAGCAGCCAAGGGGGGCCGACAGATACGCAGTATTTT. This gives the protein CASSQGGPTDTQYF.